A single sample is the source of the 27 T cell receptor beta chains below, sequenced in a study of T cells in Graves' hyperthyroidism and ophthalmopathy. The TCR beta CDR3 regions underwent amplification using RNA transcripts as the source. A set of HTBI primers served as the primers for a first-round RT-PCR of the TCR CDR3. TCRdb used MiXCR to reprocess the multiplex PCR reads, holding one entry per CDR3 protein. The sample yields around 440,000 distinct CDR3 sequences, 15% to 17% seen once. Input material: blood. These receptor sequences come from a young woman with Graves' hyperthyroidism.

This chain links TRBV29-1 with TRBJ1-5; D is undetermined. Germline V lookup: CDR1 SQVTM, CDR2 ANQGSEA. CDR3 size: 14 residues. V dropped 4 bases and J dropped 0 bases, with 10 bases sitting between them. The CDR3 here is CSVVEGTSNQPQHF. CDR3 sequence (DNA): TGCAGCGTTGTCGAGGGAACTAGCAATCAGCCCCAGCATTTT.

The chain has TRBV6-1 and TRBJ2-7; D possibly uses TRBD1 or TRBD2 (5 bases each). CDR1 is MNHNS and CDR2 is SASEGT in the germline V gene. The CDR3 contains 14 residues. V shed 5 bases and J shed 3 bases, with 14 bases lying between them. CDR3 residues: CASSHLGEIYEQYF. CDR3 coding DNA: TGTGCCAGCAGTCACCTGGGGGAGATCTACGAGCAGTACTTC.

The table lists this clonotype with many counts. V usage is TRBV20-1 and J usage is TRBJ2-3; 9 nucleotides match TRBD1. V lost 3 bases and J lost 6; bases outside the gene matches: 10. Germline assignment: CDR1 DFQATT and CDR2 SNEGSKA (reference sequence). The length of the CDR3 is 15 residues. CDR3 sequence: CSASVPGQGPDTQYF. The CDR3 region has the DNA TGCAGTGCTAGCGTTCCGGGACAGGGTCCCGATACGCAGTATTTT.

In its sample, this clonotype was seen many times. The chain links TRBV5-1 to TRBJ2-7, with D tentatively TRBD1 (7 bases). Trimming took 4 bases from V and 0 from J, leaving 14 bases between them. The germline V gene has CDR1 SGHRS and CDR2 YFSETQ. This CDR3 has 15 amino acids. The CDR3 DNA follows: TGCGCCAGCAGCCGCGGGACAGCCTTCTCCTACGAGCAGTACTTC. It is translated as CASSRGTAFSYEQYF. The full variable domain, with the rest looked up from reference TRBV5-1 and TRBJ2-7, is KAGVTQTPRYLIKTRGQQVTLSCSPISGHRSVSWYQQTPGQGLQFLFEYFSETQRNKGNFPGRFSGRQFSNSRSEMNVSTLELGDSALYLCASSRGTAFSYEQYFGPGTRLTVT.

This chain joins TRBV10-3 and TRBJ2-3, with D hard to call. Germline V gene lookup returns CDR1 ENHRY and CDR2 SYGVKD. The CDR3 runs 12 residues. Between the trimmed V and J ends, which lost 8 bases and 0 bases, there was a span of 6 bases. As DNA, the CDR3 is TGTGCCATCGGCGTTAGCACAGATACGCAGTATTTT. It codes for CAIGVSTDTQYF.

This clonotype was found many times. The gene calls are TRBV6-1 and TRBJ2-1, with 8 bases aligning to TRBD1. J gave up 7 bases and V 7 bases, and 9 bases lay outside the gene matches. Germline CDR1 and CDR2: MNHNS and SASEGT. CDR3 length: 14 amino acids. CDR3 in DNA: TGTGCCAGCAAATTACCAGGGGGCTCGAATGAGCAGTTCTTC. Translating it yields CASKLPGGSNEQFF.

This clonotype showed up many times. The chain uses TRBV27 and TRBJ2-2; tentative D call: TRBD2 (6 bases). V was clipped by 0 bases and J by 6 bases, with 14 bases between them. This CDR3 region has 16 residues. Germline V gene data show CDR1 as MNHEY and CDR2 as SMNVEV (reference sequence). CDR3 nucleotide sequence: TGTGCCAGCAGTTTATCGTGGGGGGAGAGGGCCGGGGAGCTGTTTTTT. As protein: CASSLSWGERAGELFF.

A few counts support this clonotype. The chain links TRBV7-9 to TRBJ2-7; D not certain. The CDR3 runs 15 residues. Germline CDR1 reads SEHNR; CDR2 reads FQNEAQ (reference sequence). V lost 3 bases, J lost 1 base, and 13 bases lay in between. The CDR3 loop is CASSLVRDGSYEQYF. CDR3 bases: TGTGCCAGCAGCTTGGTCCGAGACGGATCCTACGAGCAGTACTTC.

This clonotype showed up many times. The chain combines TRBV2 with TRBJ1-3, with 8 positions matching TRBD1. Per germline, CDR1 SNHLY and CDR2 FYNNEI. The CDR3 runs 14 residues. V dropped 5 bases and J dropped 2; count of bases not matched to a gene: 2. The CDR3 sequence is CASSQTGAGNTIYF. The CDR3 nucleotides are TGTGCCAGCAGTCAGACAGGGGCTGGAAACACCATATATTTT.

This clonotype was detected many times. The genes are TRBV6-1 and TRBJ2-2; unclear D gene. CDR1 is MNHNS and CDR2 is SASEGT in the germline V gene. Trimming left V 1 base short and J 1 base short, with 7 bases between. This CDR3 comprises 15 residues. CDR3 sequence reads: CASSEEGMNTGELFF. CDR3 nucleotide sequence: TGTGCCAGCAGTGAAGAGGGCATGAACACCGGGGAGCTGTTTTTT.

This clonotype was seen many times. This chain joins TRBV6-5 and TRBJ2-7; D call uncertain. Germline loops: CDR1 MNHEY, CDR2 SVGAGI. Trimming removed 2 bases from V and 1 base from J, with 9 bases in between. This CDR3 spans 14 amino acids. As DNA, the CDR3 is TGTGCCAGCAGTTACGCTACAGCATCCTACGAGCAGTACTTC. Translating gives CASSYATASYEQYF.

This clonotype has ten or more counts. The chain is built from TRBV6-2 or TRBV6-3 and TRBJ2-1, with D possibly being TRBD1 (6 bases). In germline, CDR1 is MNHEY, CDR2 SVGEGT. The germline V and J ends were trimmed by 5 bases and 11 bases, with 10 bases remaining between them. This CDR3 comprises 11 residues. The CDR3 coding sequence is TGTGCCAGCAGTACCGGGACAAAGCAGTTCTTC. Its protein is CASSTGTKQFF.

This clonotype was recorded at least ten times. The chain carries TRBV3-1 and TRBJ1-1; 7 bases match TRBD1. CDR3 length equals 14 residues. The V segment lost 3 bases and the J segment 7 bases; nucleotides outside the gene matches: 8. Germline CDR1 LGHDT, CDR2 YNNKEL (reference sequence). CDR3 protein: CASSHSQGTLEAFF. CDR3 DNA sequence: TGTGCCAGCAGCCATTCACAGGGGACACTTGAAGCTTTCTTT.

This clonotype showed up just a few times. This rearrangement joins TRBV12-3 or TRBV12-4 to TRBJ1-4; D is unclear. The length of the CDR3 is 13 residues. Deletions cut 6 bases from V and 7 bases from J, with 12 bases between. CDR3 residues: CASSPRDREKLFF. CDR3 bases: TGTGCCAGCAGCCCTAGGGATCGTGAAAAACTGTTTTTT.

V and J are TRBV29-1 and TRBJ2-1; D is unclear. Germline lookup yields CDR1 SQVTM and CDR2 ANQGSEA. The CDR3 covers 12 residues. Trimming shortened V by 7 bases and J by 10 bases, and 17 bases separated the two germline ends. The CDR3 DNA reads as TGCAGCGATCTTTCACCGGGCGGCGAGCAGTTCTTC. It codes for CSDLSPGGEQFF.

There are a few counts of this clonotype. The rearrangement uses TRBV6-1 and TRBJ2-1; D perhaps matches TRBD1 (6 bases). Deletions cut 5 bases from V and 3 bases from J, with 17 bases between. The length of the CDR3 is 16 residues. Germline-derived CDR1 and CDR2 are MNHNS and SASEGT. The chain's CDR3 is CASSLLGGQNYNEQFF. The CDR3 region has the DNA TGTGCCAGCAGTTTACTAGGGGGACAAAACTACAATGAGCAGTTCTTC.

The rearrangement links TRBV12-3 or TRBV12-4 to TRBJ1-5, with 7 bases aligning to TRBD1. V gave up 8 bases and J gave up 6 bases; unmatched junction bases: 16. This CDR3 contains 16 residues. The CDR3 DNA sequence: TGTGCCAGCTCCGGCCCTACAGGGGCGTCGGGTCAGCCCCAGCATTTT. It translates to CASSGPTGASGQPQHF.

This clonotype was seen ten or more times. The chain links TRBV5-1 to TRBJ2-4; 7 bases map to TRBD2. J was trimmed by 0 bases and V by 0 bases; bases with no gene match: 9. This CDR3 is 18 amino acids long. Germline-derived CDR1 and CDR2 are SGHRS and YFSETQ. The CDR3 DNA reads as TGCGCCAGCAGCTTGGGCGTCGGGAGCGGGGAAGCCAAAAACATTCAGTACTTC. It translates to CASSLGVGSGEAKNIQYF.

The chain's CDR3 is CASSTSGRGEQYF. The CDR3, as DNA: TGTGCCAGCAGCACTAGCGGGAGAGGCGAGCAGTACTTC. The chain combines TRBV6-1 with TRBJ2-7, with TRBD2 matching 11 bases. With V trimmed by 6 bases and J by 6 bases, 4 bases remained unmatched. In germline, CDR1 is MNHNS, CDR2 SASEGT. CDR3 length equals 13 residues.

Concerning this clonotype: With a much larger clone just one base away, this may be a read error. The rearrangement uses TRBV27 and TRBJ2-5, with D hard to call. From germline, CDR1 is MNHEY and CDR2 SMNVEV (reference sequence). V lost 6 bases and J lost 5, with 16 bases in between. The CDR3 is 14 amino acids. CDR3 in DNA: TGTGCCAGCAGATTAGAGTCCTACGGGGAGACCCAGTACTTC. Residues: CASRLESYGETQYF.

The chain uses TRBV10-3 and TRBJ2-5; TRBD2 agrees at 7 bases. CDR1 and CDR2 from the germline V gene are ENHRY and SYGVKD. Trimming took 3 bases from V and 2 from J; bases not matched to a gene: 9. The CDR3 consists of 16 residues. CDR3 sequence: CAISDGVQGGQETQYF. CDR3 DNA: TGTGCCATCAGTGATGGAGTCCAGGGAGGGCAAGAGACCCAGTACTTC.

This clonotype was detected ten times or more. The rearrangement uses TRBV7-9 and TRBJ2-7; D is perhaps TRBD1 or TRBD2 (5 bases each). Germline CDR1 SEHNR, CDR2 FQNEAQ (reference sequence). The CDR3 totals 12 residues. V lost 5 bases to trimming and J lost 7 bases, with 12 bases between them. The CDR3 bases are TGTGCCAGCAGCGAGGGACCGGGTGAGCAGTACTTC. Translated, it gives CASSEGPGEQYF.

This clonotype has just a few counts. This chain joins TRBV10-3 and TRBJ2-1, with 8 positions matching TRBD1. With 9 bases clipped from V and 6 bases from J, the junction kept 13 bases outside the gene matches. The length of the CDR3 is 15 residues. CDR1 is ENHRY, CDR2 SYGVKD, per germline. CDR3 in amino acids: CAINTRTGLGNEQFF. The CDR3 DNA sequence: TGTGCCATAAATACCAGGACAGGGCTGGGCAATGAGCAGTTCTTC.

This clonotype was counted a few times. J is TRBJ1-1 and V is TRBV11-2; TRBD1 matches at 10 bases. With 6 bases clipped from V and 4 bases from J, the junction kept 8 bases outside the gene matches. CDR1 is SGHAT and CDR2 is FQNNGV in the germline V gene. The CDR3 has 15 residues. DNA of the CDR3: TGTGCCAGCAGGTTGACAGGGGGCTGGAGCACTGAAGCTTTCTTT. This encodes CASRLTGGWSTEAFF.

This clonotype was counted a single time. The chain is built from TRBV5-1 and TRBJ2-5; 13 positions match TRBD2. CDR3 length: 17 amino acids. CDR1 and CDR2 from the germline V gene are SGHRS and YFSETQ. V gave up 0 bases and J gave up 5 bases; unmatched junction bases: 7. Written as DNA, the CDR3 is TGCGCCAGCAGCTTGGCCTTACTAGCGGGAGGGCCGGAGACCCAGTACTTC. This gives the protein CASSLALLAGGPETQYF.

This clonotype was seen a handful of times. The junction departs from germline at one end; a sequencing error may be responsible. The chain is built from TRBV29-1 and TRBJ1-3, with D possibly matching TRBD1 (5 bases). Germline V gene data show CDR1 as SQVTM and CDR2 as ANQGSEA. The CDR3 covers 14 residues. The CDR3 spells CSVEVTDSGNTIYF. CDR3 in DNA: TGCAGCGTCGAAGTGACAGATTCTGGAAACACCATATATTTT.

V usage is TRBV6-1 and J usage is TRBJ2-6, with D hard to call. This CDR3 has 18 amino acids. With 6 bases removed from V and 4 bases from J, the gap between germline ends came to 22 bases. CDR1 is MNHNS and CDR2 is SASEGT in the germline V gene. The CDR3 coding sequence is TGTGCCAGCAGAAGACGGACCGGTAGATCGCGCGGGGCCAACGTCCTGACTTTC. This sequence encodes CASRRRTGRSRGANVLTF.